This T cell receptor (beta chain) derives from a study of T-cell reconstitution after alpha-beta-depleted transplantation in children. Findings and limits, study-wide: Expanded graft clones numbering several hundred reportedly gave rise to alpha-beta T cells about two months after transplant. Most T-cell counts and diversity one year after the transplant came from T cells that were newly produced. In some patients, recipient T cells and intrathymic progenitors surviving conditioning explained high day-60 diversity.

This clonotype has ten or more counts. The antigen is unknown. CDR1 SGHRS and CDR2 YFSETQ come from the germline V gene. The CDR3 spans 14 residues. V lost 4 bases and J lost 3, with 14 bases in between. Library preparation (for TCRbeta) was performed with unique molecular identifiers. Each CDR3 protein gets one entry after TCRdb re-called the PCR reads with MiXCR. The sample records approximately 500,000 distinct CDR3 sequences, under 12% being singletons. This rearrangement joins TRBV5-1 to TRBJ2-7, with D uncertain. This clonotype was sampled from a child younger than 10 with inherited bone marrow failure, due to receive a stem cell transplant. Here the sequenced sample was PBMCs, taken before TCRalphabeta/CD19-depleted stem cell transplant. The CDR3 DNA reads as TGCGCCAGCAGCGATCCGGGTTCAGACTACGAGCAGTACTTC. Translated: CASSDPGSDYEQYF.